The clone carrying this T cell receptor beta chain was seen ten or more times. Its antigen is still unknown. TCRdb reprocessed the reads with MiXCR, giving one entry per CDR3 protein. The table includes around 70,000 distinct CDR3 sequences, around 3.8% detected once. These data belong to a study of T cell repertoires in cytomegalovirus infection. Whole-study findings and limits: The response measured ex vivo was dominated by TCR beta clonotypes (HLA-C-restricted and CMV-specific). Totalled public TCR beta family frequency picked out people who carried CMV plus the relevant HLA.

Germline-derived CDR1 and CDR2 are SGHTA and FQGNSA. The CDR3 is made up of 15 amino acids. V dropped 4 bases and J dropped 7 bases, with 20 bases sitting between them. The sample consisted of PBMCs. This sequence originates from a human donor in good health (CMV status not recorded). Some clones in this sample may be carry-over from other donors' samples. The rearrangement links TRBV7-2 to TRBJ2-7, with D possibly matching TRBD2 (7 bases). CDR3 DNA: TGTGCCAGCAGCTCGCCAAGGGGGGGGACGGGGGAGCAGTACTTC. Translated: CASSSPRGGTGEQYF.